These 21 T cell receptor beta chains share one sample of origin, sequenced in a study of T cell repertoires in cytomegalovirus infection. In TCRdb, the reads were re-called with MiXCR into one record per CDR3 protein. The sample shows about 460,000 distinct CDR3 sequences, about 11% of them seen only once. The sequencing input was PBMCs. The source is a human donor in good health (CMV status not recorded). Some clones in this sample may be carry-over from other donors' samples.

This clonotype was detected many times. This chain connects TRBV5-5 to TRBJ2-5, with 11 bases that match TRBD1. Per the germline V gene, CDR1 is SGHKS and CDR2 is YYEKEE (reference sequence). J lost 5 bases, V lost 4 bases, and 13 bases had no gene match. This CDR3 is built from 17 residues. The CDR3 coding sequence is TGTGCCAGCAGCGGGGGCCAGGGACAGGGGGGGTTTGAGACCCAGTACTTC. As protein: CASSGGQGQGGFETQYF.

V gene TRBV9 combines with J gene TRBJ2-1, with 8 bases matching TRBD2. This CDR3 contains 17 residues. V was pared by 0 bases and J by 2 bases, with 7 bases of the junction left unmatched. Per the germline V gene, CDR1 is SGDLS and CDR2 is YYNGEE. CDR3 residues: CASSVVSAGGAYNEQFF. The CDR3 region has the DNA TGTGCCAGCAGCGTAGTTTCGGCGGGGGGAGCCTACAATGAGCAGTTCTTC. Full variable domain (rest looked up from reference TRBV9 and TRBJ2-1): DSGVTQTPKHLITATGQRVTLRCSPRSGDLSVYWYQQSLDQGLQFLIQYYNGEERAKGNILERFSAQQFPDLHSELNLSSLELGDSALYFCASSVVSAGGAYNEQFFGPGTRLTVL.

This clonotype occurred many times. The chain is built from TRBV7-2 and TRBJ1-2; D may be TRBD1 (6 bases). Germline assignment: CDR1 SGHTA and CDR2 FQGNSA. Trimming took off 5 bases at V and 5 bases at J, with 12 bases between the two ends. The CDR3 extends over 13 amino acids. Written as DNA, the CDR3 is TGTGCCAGCAGCCTACAGGGCGTTTATGGCTACACCTTC. Amino acid sequence: CASSLQGVYGYTF.

There are a few counts of this clonotype. The DNA for the CDR3 is TGTGCCAGCAGCTTAAGCACTAGCGGGCCTGAGGAGCAGTACTTC. This translates into CASSLSTSGPEEQYF. The chain employs TRBV7-9 and TRBJ2-7, with 9 bases identical to TRBD2. The CDR3 runs 15 residues. Germline CDR1 is SEHNR and CDR2 is FQNEAQ (reference sequence). The V segment lost 2 bases and the J segment 7 bases; nucleotides outside the gene matches: 9.

This clonotype has a count of ten or more. The rearrangement uses TRBV29-1 and TRBJ2-1, with D possibly being TRBD1 or TRBD2 (5 bases each). The germline V gene has CDR1 SQVTM and CDR2 ANQGSEA. The CDR3 loop spans 13 amino acids. The ends were cut back, 6 bases at V and 5 bases at J, with 14 bases in the middle. The CDR3 loop is CSVSRGGHNEQFF. CDR3 nucleotides: TGCAGCGTCTCACGGGGCGGACACAATGAGCAGTTCTTC.

At least ten counts were recorded for this clonotype. The rearrangement uses TRBV12-3 or TRBV12-4 and TRBJ2-1; 9 nucleotides line up with TRBD2. Trimming took 3 bases from V and 6 from J; bases not matched to a gene: 6. This CDR3 region has 15 residues. The CDR3 reads CASSLWLAGTNEQFF. Here the CDR3 DNA reads TGTGCCAGCAGTTTGTGGCTAGCGGGAACCAATGAGCAGTTCTTC.

This clonotype was counted many times. The gene calls are TRBV7-2 and TRBJ2-1; a possible D gene is TRBD1 (5 bases). There are 12 residues in the CDR3. CDR1 and CDR2 (germline): SGHTA, FQGNSA. Trimming removed 2 bases at V and 10 bases at J, with 9 bases between. CDR3 region: CASSLQGLEQFF. CDR3 sequence (DNA): TGTGCCAGCAGCTTACAGGGCCTGGAGCAGTTCTTC.

In this sample, this clonotype turned up many times. The chain has TRBV6-2 or TRBV6-3 and TRBJ2-7; 12 bases match TRBD2. Trimming took 6 bases from V and 6 from J; bases not matched to a gene: 6. CDR3 length: 14 amino acids. The germline CDR1 and CDR2 sequences are MNHEY and SVGEGT. The CDR3 protein is CASRRTSGVSEQYF. CDR3 in DNA: TGTGCCAGCAGACGGACTAGCGGGGTTAGCGAGCAGTACTTC.

The chain couples TRBV30 to TRBJ1-4; 10 positions agree with TRBD1. CDR1 and CDR2 (germline): GTSNPN, SVGIG (reference sequence). The CDR3 covers 16 residues. Trimming at V came to 6 bases and at J to 5 bases, leaving 12 bases not matched to a gene. CDR3 DNA: TGTGCCTGCCCTCAGGAAGGGACAGGGGCGAATGAAAAACTGTTTTTT. This translates into CACPQEGTGANEKLFF.

This clonotype was detected ten times or more. The chain links TRBV6-1 to TRBJ2-1, with 8 bases matching TRBD1. Per the germline V gene, CDR1 is MNHNS and CDR2 is SASEGT. V was pared by 5 bases and J by 0 bases, with 6 bases of the junction left unmatched. The CDR3 contains 16 residues. The CDR3 protein is CASSTRTGSSYNEQFF. The CDR3 coding sequence is TGTGCCAGCAGTACTAGGACAGGGAGCTCCTACAATGAGCAGTTCTTC.

The gene calls are TRBV19 and TRBJ1-5, with 8 bases that match TRBD1. This CDR3 comprises 17 residues. Trimming took 7 bases from V and 4 from J; bases not matched to a gene: 15. Germline V gene sequence: CDR1 LNHDA, CDR2 SQIVND (reference sequence). The CDR3 coding sequence is TGTGCCAGTACCCTGGGTACGGGACAGGTGGTAAATCAGCCCCAGCATTTT. Protein: CASTLGTGQVVNQPQHF.

Many counts were recorded for this clonotype. The chain uses TRBV24-1 and TRBJ2-7; 7 bases are shared with TRBD1. The germline V gene has CDR1 KGHDR and CDR2 SFDVKD. The CDR3 runs 17 residues. With 4 bases clipped from V and 2 bases from J, the junction kept 13 bases outside the gene matches. CDR3 protein: CATSDSSRGTAPYEQYF. The CDR3 bases are TGTGCCACCAGTGACTCTTCTCGTGGGACAGCCCCCTACGAGCAGTACTTC.

This clonotype was observed a handful of times. The V gene is TRBV5-4, the J gene TRBJ2-3; TRBD2 matches 8 bases. The V gene's germline CDR1 is SGHNT and CDR2 YYREEE (reference sequence). The length of the CDR3 is 16 residues. J gave up 6 bases and V 5 bases, and 14 bases lay outside the gene matches. The CDR3 DNA is TGTGCCAGCAGTTTGCCTATGCGGGAGGCCAGGGATACGCAGTATTTT. Protein: CASSLPMREARDTQYF.

This clonotype has a count of ten or more. V is TRBV19 and J is TRBJ1-5; perhaps TRBD1 as D (5 bases). Trimming left V 3 bases short and J 6 bases short, with 15 bases between. The CDR3 consists of 15 residues. Germline V gives CDR1 LNHDA, CDR2 SQIVND (reference sequence). In nucleotides, the CDR3 is TGTGCCAGTAGTATTCGGGCAGGGAAGAGTCAGCCCCAGCATTTT. It yields the protein CASSIRAGKSQPQHF.

This chain uses TRBV12-3 or TRBV12-4 with TRBJ1-1; D is unresolved. With 8 bases removed from V and 1 base from J, the gap between germline ends came to 11 bases. This CDR3 spans 13 amino acids. The CDR3 bases are TGTGCCAGCTATCCGGGCGGGAACACTGAAGCTTTCTTT. Its protein is CASYPGGNTEAFF.

This clonotype was detected ten times or more. The rearrangement joins TRBV5-6 to TRBJ1-2; 8 positions agree with TRBD1. The germline gives CDR1 SGHDT, CDR2 YYEEEE. The trim removed 0 bases at V and 0 bases at J, leaving 4 bases unmatched. This CDR3 spans 16 amino acids. DNA of the CDR3: TGTGCCAGCAGCTTGGTACCAGGGGGCCCTAACTATGGCTACACCTTC. The encoded protein is CASSLVPGGPNYGYTF.

The chain has TRBV29-1 and TRBJ2-3, with D possibly TRBD1 on 6 matching bases. The CDR3 covers 11 residues. Germline CDR1 is SQVTM and CDR2 is ANQGSEA. V was clipped by 5 bases and J by 5 bases, with 8 bases between them. CDR3 coding DNA: TGCAGCGTTTCAGGGGAAGATACGCAGTATTTT. Translation: CSVSGEDTQYF.

This clonotype was seen many times. The rearrangement joins TRBV12-3 or TRBV12-4 to TRBJ1-5; 7 bases agree with TRBD1. Trimming removed 0 bases from V and 4 bases from J; junction bases left unmatched: 3. The length of the CDR3 is 15 residues. The CDR3 nucleotides read TGTGCCAGCAGTTTAGCGGACAGGTCGAATCAGCCCCAGCATTTT. Its protein product is CASSLADRSNQPQHF.

At least ten counts were recorded for this clonotype. This chain links TRBV7-6 with TRBJ2-3; D could derive from TRBD1 or TRBD2 (5 bases each). This CDR3 is built from 13 residues. Trimming pared 4 bases from V and 5 bases from J, leaving 10 bases between. From germline, CDR1 is SGHVS and CDR2 FNYEAQ. The CDR3 bases are TGTGCCAGCAGCTCTAGCACAGGAGATACGCAGTATTTT. It is translated as CASSSSTGDTQYF.

The chain links TRBV5-3 to TRBJ2-1, with 8 bases matching TRBD2. TRBV5-3 is reported as an ORF; its role is uncertain. The CDR3 is 16 amino acids. The junction had 3 bases not matched to a gene; V was cut back by 1 base and J by 0 bases. The DNA for the CDR3 is TGTGCCAGAAGCTTGCCACTAGCGGTCTCCTACAATGAGCAGTTCTTC. Translation: CARSLPLAVSYNEQFF.

As regards this clonotype: Being one base from a much bigger clone, this may be a read error. This chain links TRBV19 with TRBJ2-3, with TRBD2 identical over 9 bases. The CDR3 runs to 15 residues. Germline CDR1 reads LNHDA; CDR2 reads SQIVND (reference sequence). The CDR3 is CASRVVSGSTDRQYF. In DNA, the CDR3 is TGTGCCAGTAGGGTTGTTAGCGGGAGCACAGATAGGCAGTATTTT. Full variable domain (remainder filled in from reference TRBV19 and TRBJ2-3): DGGITQSPKYLFRKEGQNVTLSCEQNLNHDAMYWYRQDPGQGLRLIYYSQIVNDFQKGDIAEGYSVSREKKESFPLTVTSAQKNPTAFYLCASRVVSGSTDRQYFGPGTRLTVL.